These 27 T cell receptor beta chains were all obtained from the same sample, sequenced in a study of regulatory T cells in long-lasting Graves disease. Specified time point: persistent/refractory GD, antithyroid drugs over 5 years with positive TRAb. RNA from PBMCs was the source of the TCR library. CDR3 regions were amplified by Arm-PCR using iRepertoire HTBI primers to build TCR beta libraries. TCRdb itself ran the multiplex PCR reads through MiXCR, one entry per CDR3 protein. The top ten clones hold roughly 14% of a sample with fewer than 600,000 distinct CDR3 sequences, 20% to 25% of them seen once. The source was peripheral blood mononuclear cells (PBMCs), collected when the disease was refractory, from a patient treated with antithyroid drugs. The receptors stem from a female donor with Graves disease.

The CDR3 here is CASSYSGLAGDTYEQYF. The CDR3 nucleotides read TGTGCCAGCAGTTACTCGGGGCTAGCGGGGGACACCTACGAGCAGTACTTC. This sequence joins TRBV6-6 and TRBJ2-7, with 10 positions matching TRBD2. Germline V gene lookup returns CDR1 MNHNY and CDR2 SVGAGI (reference sequence). V dropped 0 bases and J dropped 2; count of bases not matched to a gene: 7. The CDR3 has 17 residues.

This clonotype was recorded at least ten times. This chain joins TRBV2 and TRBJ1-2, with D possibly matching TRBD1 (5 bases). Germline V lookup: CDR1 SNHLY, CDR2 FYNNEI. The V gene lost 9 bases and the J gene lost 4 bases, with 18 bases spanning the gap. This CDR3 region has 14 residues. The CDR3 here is CASTGAYLGYGYTF. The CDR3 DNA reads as TGTGCCAGTACCGGGGCCTACTTGGGCTATGGCTACACCTTC.

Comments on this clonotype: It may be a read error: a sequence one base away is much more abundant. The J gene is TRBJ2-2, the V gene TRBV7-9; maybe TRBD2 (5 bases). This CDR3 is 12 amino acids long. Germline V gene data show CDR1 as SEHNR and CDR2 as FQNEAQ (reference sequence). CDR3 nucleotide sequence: TGTGCCAGCATAGGGAACACCGGGGAGCTGCTTTTT. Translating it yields CASIGNTGELLF.

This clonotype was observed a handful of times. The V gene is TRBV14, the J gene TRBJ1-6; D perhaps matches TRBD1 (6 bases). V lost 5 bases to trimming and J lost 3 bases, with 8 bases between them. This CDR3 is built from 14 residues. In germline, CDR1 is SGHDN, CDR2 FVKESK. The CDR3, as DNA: TGTGCCAGCAGCTGGGGACACTATAATTCACCCCTCCACTTT. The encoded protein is CASSWGHYNSPLHF.

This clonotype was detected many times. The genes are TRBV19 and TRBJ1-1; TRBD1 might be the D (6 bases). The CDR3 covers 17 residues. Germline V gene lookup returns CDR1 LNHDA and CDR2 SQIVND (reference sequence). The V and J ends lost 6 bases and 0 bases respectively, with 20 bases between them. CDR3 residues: CASRSLTGRELNTEAFF. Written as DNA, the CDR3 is TGTGCCAGTAGGTCTCTGACAGGCCGCGAGCTGAACACTGAAGCTTTCTTT.

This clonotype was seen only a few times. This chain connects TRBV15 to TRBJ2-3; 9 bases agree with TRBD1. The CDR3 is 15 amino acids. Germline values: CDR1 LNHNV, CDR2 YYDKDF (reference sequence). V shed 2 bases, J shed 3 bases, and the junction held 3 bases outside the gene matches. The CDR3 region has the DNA TGTGCCACCAGCAGAAGGACAGGGGAGACAGATACGCAGTATTTT. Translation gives CATSRRTGETDTQYF.

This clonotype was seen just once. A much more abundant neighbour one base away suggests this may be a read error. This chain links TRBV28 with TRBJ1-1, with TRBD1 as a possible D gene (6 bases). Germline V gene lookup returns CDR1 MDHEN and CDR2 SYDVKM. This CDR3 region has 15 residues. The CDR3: CASRGFGTTDTEVFF. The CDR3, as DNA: TGTGCCAGCAGGGGATTCGGGACAACAGACACTGAAGTTTTCTTT. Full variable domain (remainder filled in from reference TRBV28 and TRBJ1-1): DVKVTQSSRYLVKRTGEKVFLECVQDMDHENMFWYRQDPGLGLRLIYFSYDVKMKEKGDIPEGYSVSREKKERFSLILESASTNQTSMYLCASRGFGTTDTEVFFGQGTRLTVV.

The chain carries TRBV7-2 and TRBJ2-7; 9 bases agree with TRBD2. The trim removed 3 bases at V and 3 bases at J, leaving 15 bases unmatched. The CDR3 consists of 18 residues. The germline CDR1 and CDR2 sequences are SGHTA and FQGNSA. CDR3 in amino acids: CASSLGEREVAWGYEQYF. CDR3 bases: TGTGCCAGCAGCTTGGGTGAGCGGGAGGTCGCTTGGGGCTACGAGCAGTACTTC. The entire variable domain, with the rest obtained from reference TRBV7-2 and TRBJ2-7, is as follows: GAGVSQSPSNKVTEKGKDVELRCDPISGHTALYWYRQSLGQGLEFLIYFQGNSAPDKSGLPSDRFSAERTGGSVSTLTIQRTQQEDSAVYLCASSLGEREVAWGYEQYFGPGTRLTVT.

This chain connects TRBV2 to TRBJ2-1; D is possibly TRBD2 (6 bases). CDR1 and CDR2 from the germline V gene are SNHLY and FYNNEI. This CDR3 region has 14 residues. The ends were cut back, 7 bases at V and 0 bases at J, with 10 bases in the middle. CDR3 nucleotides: TGTGCCAGCACGGGCGGGACCTCCTACAATGAGCAGTTCTTC. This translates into CASTGGTSYNEQFF.

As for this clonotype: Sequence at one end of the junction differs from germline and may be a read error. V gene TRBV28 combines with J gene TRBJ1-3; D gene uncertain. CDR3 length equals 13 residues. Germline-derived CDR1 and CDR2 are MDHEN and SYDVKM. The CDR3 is CVSSYGNGNTIYF. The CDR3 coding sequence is TGTGTCAGCAGTTACGGAAATGGAAACACCATATATTTT.

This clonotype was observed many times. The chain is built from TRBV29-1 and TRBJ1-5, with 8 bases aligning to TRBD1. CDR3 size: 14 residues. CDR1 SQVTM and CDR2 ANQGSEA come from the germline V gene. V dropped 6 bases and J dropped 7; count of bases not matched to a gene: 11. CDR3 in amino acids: CSVTPGQGGQPQHF. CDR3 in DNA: TGCAGCGTAACCCCTGGACAGGGAGGGCAGCCCCAGCATTTT.

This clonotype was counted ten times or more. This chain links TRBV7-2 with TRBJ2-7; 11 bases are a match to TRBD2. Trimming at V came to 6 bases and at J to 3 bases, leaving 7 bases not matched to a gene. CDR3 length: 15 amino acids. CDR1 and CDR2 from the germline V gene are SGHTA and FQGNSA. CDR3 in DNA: TGTGCCAGCAGGGTTATAGCGGGAGGGGACTACGAGCAGTACTTC. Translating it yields CASRVIAGGDYEQYF.

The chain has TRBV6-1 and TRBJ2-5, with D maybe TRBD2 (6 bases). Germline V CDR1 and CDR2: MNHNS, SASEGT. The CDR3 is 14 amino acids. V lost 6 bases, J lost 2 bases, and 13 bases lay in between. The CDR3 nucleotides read TGTGCCAGCAGCCCCGGGACTTGGCAAGAGACCCAGTACTTC. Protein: CASSPGTWQETQYF.

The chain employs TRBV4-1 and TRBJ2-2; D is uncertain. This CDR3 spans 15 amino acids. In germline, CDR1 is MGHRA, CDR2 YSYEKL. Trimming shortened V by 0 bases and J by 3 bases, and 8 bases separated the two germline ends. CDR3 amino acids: CASSQDISYTGELFF. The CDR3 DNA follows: TGCGCCAGCAGCCAAGATATCAGTTACACCGGGGAGCTGTTTTTT.

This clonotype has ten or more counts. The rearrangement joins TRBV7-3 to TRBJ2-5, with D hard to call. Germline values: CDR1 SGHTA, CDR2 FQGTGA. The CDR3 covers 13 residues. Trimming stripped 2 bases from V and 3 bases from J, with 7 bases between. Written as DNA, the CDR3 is TGTGCCAGCAGCTTATCCGGAGAAGAGACCCAGTACTTC. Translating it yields CASSLSGEETQYF.

The DNA of the CDR3 is TGTGCCAGTAGCACAGGACCCAGCACTGAAGCTTTCTTT. As protein: CASSTGPSTEAFF. This chain joins TRBV19 and TRBJ1-1, with a weak D call TRBD1 (5 bases). The germline CDR1 and CDR2 sequences are LNHDA and SQIVND (reference sequence). The CDR3 is 13 residues long. Trimming pared 6 bases from V and 4 bases from J, leaving 12 bases between.

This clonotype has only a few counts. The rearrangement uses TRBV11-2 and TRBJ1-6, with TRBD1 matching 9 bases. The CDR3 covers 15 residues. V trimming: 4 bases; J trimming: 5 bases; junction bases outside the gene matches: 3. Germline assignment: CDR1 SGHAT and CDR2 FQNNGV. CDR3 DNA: TGTGCCAGCAGCTCCTACAGGGGGCATAATTCACCCCTCCACTTT. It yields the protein CASSSYRGHNSPLHF.

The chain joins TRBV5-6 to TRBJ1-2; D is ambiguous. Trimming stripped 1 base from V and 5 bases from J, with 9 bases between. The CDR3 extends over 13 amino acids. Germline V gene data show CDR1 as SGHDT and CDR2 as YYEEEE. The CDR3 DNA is TGTGCCAGCAGCTTGATCCGTTCTTATGGCTACACCTTC. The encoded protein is CASSLIRSYGYTF.

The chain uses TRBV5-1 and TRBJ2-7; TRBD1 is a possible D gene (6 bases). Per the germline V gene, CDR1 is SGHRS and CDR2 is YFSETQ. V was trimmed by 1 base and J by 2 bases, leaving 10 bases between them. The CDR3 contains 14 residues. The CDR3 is CASSLTTGTYEQYF. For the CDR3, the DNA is TGCGCCAGCAGCTTGACGACAGGAACCTACGAGCAGTACTTC.

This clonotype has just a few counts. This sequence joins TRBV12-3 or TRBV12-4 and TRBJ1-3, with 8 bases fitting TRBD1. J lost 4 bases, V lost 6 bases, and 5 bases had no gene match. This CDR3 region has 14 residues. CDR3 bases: TGTGCCAGCAGCATGACAGGGGTCGGAAACACCATATATTTT. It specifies CASSMTGVGNTIYF.

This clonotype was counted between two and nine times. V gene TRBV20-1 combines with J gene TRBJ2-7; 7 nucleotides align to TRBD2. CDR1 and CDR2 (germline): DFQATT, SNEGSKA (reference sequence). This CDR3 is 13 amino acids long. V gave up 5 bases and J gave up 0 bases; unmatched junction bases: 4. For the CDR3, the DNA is TGCAGTGCTGTCCGGGACTACTCCTACGAGCAGTACTTC. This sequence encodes CSAVRDYSYEQYF.

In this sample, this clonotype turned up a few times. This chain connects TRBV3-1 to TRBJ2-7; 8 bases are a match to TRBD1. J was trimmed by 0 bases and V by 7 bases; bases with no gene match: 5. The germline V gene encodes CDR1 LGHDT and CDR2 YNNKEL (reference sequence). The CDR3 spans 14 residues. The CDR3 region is CASTGQGGSYEQYF. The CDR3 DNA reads TGTGCCAGCACCGGACAGGGCGGCTCCTACGAGCAGTACTTC.

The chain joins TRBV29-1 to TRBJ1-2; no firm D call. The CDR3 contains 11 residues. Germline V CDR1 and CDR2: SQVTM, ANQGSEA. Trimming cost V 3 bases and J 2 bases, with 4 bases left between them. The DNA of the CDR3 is TGCAGCGTTGAGCACAACTATGGCTACACCTTC. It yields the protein CSVEHNYGYTF.

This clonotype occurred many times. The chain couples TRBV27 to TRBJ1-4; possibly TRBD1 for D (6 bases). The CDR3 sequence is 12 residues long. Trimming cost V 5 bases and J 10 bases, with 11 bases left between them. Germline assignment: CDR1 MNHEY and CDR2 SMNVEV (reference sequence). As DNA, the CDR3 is TGTGCCAGCAGTGGAGGGGGGGGAAAACTGTTTTTT. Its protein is CASSGGGGKLFF.

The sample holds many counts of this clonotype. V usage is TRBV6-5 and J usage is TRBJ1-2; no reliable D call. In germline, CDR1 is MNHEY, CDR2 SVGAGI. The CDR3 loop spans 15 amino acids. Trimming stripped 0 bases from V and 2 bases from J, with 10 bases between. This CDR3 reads CASSYSEAGNYGYTF. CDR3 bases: TGTGCCAGCAGTTACTCTGAAGCAGGAAACTATGGCTACACCTTC.

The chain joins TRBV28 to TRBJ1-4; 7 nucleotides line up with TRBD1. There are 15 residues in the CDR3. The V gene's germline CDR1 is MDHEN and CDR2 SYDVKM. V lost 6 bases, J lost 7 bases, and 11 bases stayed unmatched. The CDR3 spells CASSLVRDSSEKLFF. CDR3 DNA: TGTGCCAGCAGCTTAGTGCGGGACAGTAGTGAAAAACTGTTTTTT.

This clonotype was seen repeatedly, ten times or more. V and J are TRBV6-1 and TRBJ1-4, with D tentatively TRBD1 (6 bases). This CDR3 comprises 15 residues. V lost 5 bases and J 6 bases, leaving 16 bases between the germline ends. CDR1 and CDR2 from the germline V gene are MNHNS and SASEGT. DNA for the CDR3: TGTGCCAGCAGTCTTTCGGACGGGGGGCATGAAAAACTGTTTTTT. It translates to CASSLSDGGHEKLFF.